The present TCR beta chain was sequenced within a study of T cells in Graves' hyperthyroidism and ophthalmopathy. A word on this clonotype: Its antigen is unknown.

Template material for amplifying TCR beta CDR3 regions consisted of RNA transcripts. HTBI primers were the set used in a first-round RT-PCR of the TCR CDR3. TCRdb fed the multiplex PCR reads into MiXCR, producing one record per CDR3 protein. The data show over 550,000 distinct CDR3 sequences, with approximately 15% seen just once and under 20% held by the top ten. It was uncontrolled infection, other autoimmune disease, pregnancy or lactation that excluded patients. Orbital computed tomography, thyroid ultrasound, serum thyroxine and TRAb, and clinical symptoms together informed the diagnoses. V lost 3 bases and J lost 7, with 13 bases in between. Germline V lookup: CDR1 KGHSH, CDR2 LQKENI. The CDR3 sequence is 13 residues long. General observations from the study: Blood samples included most of the expanded thyroid clonotypes exceeding 0.001. By a 13 V-J model, ophthalmopathy was set apart from stable hyperthyroidism.

The chain uses TRBV18 and TRBJ2-7, with a tentative D call TRBD1 (5 bases). The source is a young woman with Graves' hyperthyroidism. The sample taken for sequencing was blood. The CDR3 coding sequence is TGTGCCAGCTCACCCCCGGTCGGACAAGAGCAGTACTTC. Its translation is CASSPPVGQEQYF.